The 27 T cell receptor beta chains below were found in one sample sequenced in a study of a mutant IDH1 vaccine in newly diagnosed glioma. Time point described: baseline, week 1 (first vaccination visit). This sample's treatment: pre-vaccination baseline after standard-of-care therapy. Clones were sequenced by immunoSEQ multiplex PCR, and TCRdb holds only the in-frame ones, with some missing. This repertoire shows about 32,000 clones, roughly four fifths found once; its top ten account for roughly a fifth. Sample: PBMCs, taken from a glioma patient treated with radiotherapy, temozolomide or both. The receptors were gathered from a man aged 25 to 45 with glioma.

The chain combines TRBV19 with TRBJ1-2; a weak D match, TRBD1 (5 bases). The CDR3 is 14 amino acids. CDR1 is LNHDA and CDR2 is SQIVND in the germline V gene (reference sequence). Deletions cut 5 bases from V and 0 bases from J, with 10 bases between. As DNA, the CDR3 is TGTGCCAGTAGTGGGGGTGAGGCTAACTATGGCTACACCTTC. It encodes CASSGGEANYGYTF.

The table lists this clone with a few counts. V usage is TRBV2 and J usage is TRBJ2-2, with 9 nucleotides matching TRBD1. The CDR3 spans 14 residues. CDR1 is SNHLY, CDR2 FYNNEI, per germline. With 5 bases clipped from V and 4 bases from J, the junction kept 2 bases outside the gene matches. The DNA for the CDR3 is TGTGCCAGCAGTTTGACAGGGGGCACCGGGGAGCTGTTTTTT. It yields the protein CASSLTGGTGELFF.

This chain connects TRBV6-6 to TRBJ1-6; D unclear. The CDR3 sequence is 13 residues long. Germline V gives CDR1 MNHNY, CDR2 SVGAGI (reference sequence). V lost 6 bases to trimming and J lost 9 bases, with 12 bases between them. For the CDR3, the DNA is TGTGCCAGCAGAGGGCCCGAGGGTTCACCCCTCCACTTT. Its protein product is CASRGPEGSPLHF.

The V call is TRBV27, the J call TRBJ2-7; D is possibly TRBD1 (5 bases). In germline, CDR1 is MNHEY, CDR2 SMNVEV (reference sequence). This CDR3 contains 13 residues. V was pared by 1 base and J by 5 bases, with 9 bases between. DNA of the CDR3: TGTGCCAGCAGTTTATTGCAGGGCCACGAGCAGTACTTC. Residues: CASSLLQGHEQYF.

The chain couples TRBV30 to TRBJ1-5; D uncertain. V was clipped by 0 bases and J by 3 bases, with 9 bases between them. CDR3 length equals 14 residues. In germline, CDR1 is GTSNPN, CDR2 SVGIG (reference sequence). The CDR3 DNA follows: TGTGCCTGGAGTGTACGGAGAACCAATCAGCCCCAGCATTTT. Its translation is CAWSVRRTNQPQHF. The whole variable domain, filled in from reference TRBV30 and TRBJ1-5, reads SQTIHQWPATLVQPVGSPLSLECTVEGTSNPNLYWYRQAAGRGLQLLFYSVGIGQISSEVPQNLSASRPQDRQFILSSKKLLLSDSGFYLCAWSVRRTNQPQHFGDGTRLSIL.

The count of this clone is one. This sequence joins TRBV7-8 and TRBJ2-7, with D possibly matching TRBD2 (5 bases). This CDR3 comprises 15 residues. The germline gives CDR1 SGHVS, CDR2 FQNEAQ. Trimming stripped 0 bases from V and 9 bases from J, with 18 bases between. CDR3: CASSLASWRSEGQYF. DNA for the CDR3: TGTGCCAGCAGCTTAGCCAGCTGGAGGTCCGAAGGGCAGTACTTC.

The chain carries TRBV14 and TRBJ2-3; D assignment may be TRBD1 or TRBD2 (6 bases each). The CDR3 covers 18 residues. Per germline, CDR1 SGHDN and CDR2 FVKESK. The V end lost 0 bases, the J end lost 4 bases, and 20 bases lay between the germline ends. CDR3 nucleotide sequence: TGTGCCAGCAGCCAAGATGGGCCATGGGACGGGGGCGCAGATACGCAGTATTTT. It codes for CASSQDGPWDGGADTQYF.

The gene calls are TRBV4-3 and TRBJ2-3, with D unresolved. Germline assignment: CDR1 LGHNA and CDR2 YSLEER. CDR3 length: 14 residues. Trimming pared 0 bases from V and 1 base from J, leaving 5 bases between. Here the CDR3 DNA reads TGCGCCAGCAGCCAAGACCCGGGCACAGATACGCAGTATTTT. Its translation: CASSQDPGTDTQYF.

The table lists this clone with a few counts. The chain couples TRBV5-1 to TRBJ1-3, with 10 positions matching TRBD1. Germline CDR1 SGHRS, CDR2 YFSETQ. The CDR3 extends over 14 amino acids. The V segment lost 4 bases and the J segment 7 bases; nucleotides outside the gene matches: 5. The CDR3 DNA reads TGCGCCAGCAGCACGGGACAGGGGAGGAACACCATATATTTT. Translating it yields CASSTGQGRNTIYF. The entire variable domain, with the rest obtained from reference TRBV5-1 and TRBJ1-3, is as follows: KAGVTQTPRYLIKTRGQQVTLSCSPISGHRSVSWYQQTPGQGLQFLFEYFSETQRNKGNFPGRFSGRQFSNSRSEMNVSTLELGDSALYLCASSTGQGRNTIYFGEGSWLTVV.

This clone was found a few times. V and J are TRBV2 and TRBJ1-4; D may be TRBD1 (5 bases). The CDR3 contains 14 residues. Trimming cost V 11 bases and J 7 bases, with 20 bases left between them. Germline-derived CDR1 and CDR2 are SNHLY and FYNNEI. The CDR3 DNA is TGTGCCGCCGGGGGGGGATACTCCTCTGAAAAACTGTTTTTT. Amino acid sequence: CAAGGGYSSEKLFF.

The rearrangement links TRBV7-8 to TRBJ2-5; D ambiguous. Trimming took off 1 base at V and 1 base at J, with 4 bases between the two ends. The CDR3 is made up of 13 amino acids. The germline V gene has CDR1 SGHVS and CDR2 FQNEAQ. As DNA, the CDR3 is TGTGCCAGCAGCTTAGGACCCCAAGAGACCCAGTACTTC. It is translated as CASSLGPQETQYF.

V is TRBV15 and J is TRBJ1-5; possible D gene TRBD1, 5 bases. V was cut by 3 bases and J by 7 bases, with 19 bases left in between. CDR1 and CDR2 (germline): LNHNV, YYDKDF (reference sequence). This CDR3 comprises 16 residues. The CDR3, as DNA: TGTGCCACCAGCAGGGGGGAGGCTGGAAGGTACCAGCCCCAGCATTTT. Its translation: CATSRGEAGRYQPQHF.

The V and J genes are TRBV2 and TRBJ2-1; 8 positions agree with TRBD2. V was pared by 9 bases and J by 7 bases, with 14 bases of the junction left unmatched. Germline V CDR1 and CDR2: SNHLY, FYNNEI. This CDR3 spans 15 amino acids. The CDR3 here is CASRRFAGGGNEQFF. Written as DNA, the CDR3 is TGTGCCAGTCGTCGTTTTGCGGGGGGAGGGAATGAGCAGTTCTTC.

V and J are TRBV1 and TRBJ2-1; TRBD2 is taken as the D call from the table, unchecked against the DNA. TRBV1 represents a pseudogene. This CDR3 spans 14 amino acids. CDR3: CTTRGLTVPNEQFF. CDR3 nucleotides: TGCACCACACGCGGGCTAACAGTCCCCAATGAGCAGTTCTTC.

The chain couples TRBV30 to TRBJ1-5; D is perhaps TRBD1 (6 bases). Between the trimmed V and J ends, which lost 2 bases and 1 base, there was a span of 15 bases. The CDR3 sequence is 16 residues long. CDR1 is GTSNPN, CDR2 SVGIG, per germline (reference sequence). For the CDR3, the DNA is TGTGCCTGGAGTATTTCTTACAGGGAGAGCAATCAGCCCCAGCATTTT. Translating gives CAWSISYRESNQPQHF.

This chain connects TRBV5-1 to TRBJ1-4; D might be TRBD1 (5 bases). Germline loops: CDR1 SGHRS, CDR2 YFSETQ. This CDR3 spans 13 amino acids. V lost 5 bases, J lost 3 bases, and 8 bases lay in between. The CDR3 sequence is CASSSGANEKLFF. The CDR3 nucleotides read TGCGCCAGCAGTTCGGGGGCTAATGAAAAACTGTTTTTT.

The chain has TRBV2 and TRBJ2-7; 10 bases match TRBD2. The CDR3 is made up of 16 amino acids. V was clipped by 2 bases and J by 2 bases; unmatched bases: 6. Germline lookup yields CDR1 SNHLY and CDR2 FYNNEI. CDR3 DNA: TGTGCCAGCAGTGAAAGACGGCTAGCGGGGGCCTACGAGCAGTACTTC. Its translation is CASSERRLAGAYEQYF.

V usage is TRBV5-1 and J usage is TRBJ2-5; 10 bases align to TRBD1. This CDR3 has 16 amino acids. CDR1 is SGHRS and CDR2 is YFSETQ in the germline V gene. V trimming: 4 bases; J trimming: 3 bases; junction bases outside the gene matches: 9. DNA for the CDR3: TGCGCCAGCAGCCCCGGGACAGGGGATGGGAAAGAGACCCAGTACTTC. This encodes CASSPGTGDGKETQYF.

V gene TRBV29-1 combines with J gene TRBJ1-1, with D perhaps matching TRBD1 (5 bases). Germline V lookup: CDR1 SQVTM, CDR2 ANQGSEA. The V and J ends lost 4 bases and 4 bases respectively, with 10 bases between them. This CDR3 comprises 12 residues. CDR3 protein: CSVVRGSTEAFF. The CDR3 DNA reads as TGCAGCGTTGTGAGGGGATCCACTGAAGCTTTCTTT.

The chain combines TRBV5-1 with TRBJ2-3; no definite D call. The V and J ends lost 1 base and 3 bases respectively, with 3 bases between them. CDR1 SGHRS and CDR2 YFSETQ come from the germline V gene. This CDR3 has 12 amino acids. CDR3 amino acids: CASSLITDTQYF. The CDR3 DNA reads TGCGCCAGCAGCTTGATTACAGATACGCAGTATTTT.

This clone was found a few times. V is TRBV9 and J is TRBJ2-7, with TRBD2 identical over 7 bases. Trimming removed 1 base from V and 0 bases from J; junction bases left unmatched: 10. This CDR3 has 17 residues. The germline gives CDR1 SGDLS, CDR2 YYNGEE. The CDR3 protein is CASSVRLAAKYSYEQYF. CDR3 nucleotides: TGTGCCAGCAGCGTACGGCTAGCGGCCAAATACTCCTACGAGCAGTACTTC.

V usage is TRBV14 and J usage is TRBJ1-2; 8 bases are shared with TRBD1. Germline V gene lookup returns CDR1 SGHDN and CDR2 FVKESK. The CDR3 sequence is 15 residues long. Trimming cost V 0 bases and J 8 bases; bases outside gene matches: 8. The CDR3 nucleotides are TGTGCCAGCAGCCAAGATGACAGGGGCTCCAACGGCTACACCTTC. It encodes CASSQDDRGSNGYTF.

CDR3 residues: CASSFRSWNTEAFF. The CDR3 coding sequence is TGTGCCAGCAGTTTTAGGAGTTGGAACACTGAAGCTTTCTTT. The chain has TRBV27 and TRBJ1-1, with unresolved D. The CDR3 extends over 14 amino acids. Germline V lookup: CDR1 MNHEY, CDR2 SMNVEV (reference sequence). V dropped 3 bases and J dropped 1 base, with 9 bases sitting between them.

The chain carries TRBV2 and TRBJ1-1; D not certain. This CDR3 comprises 13 residues. Per germline, CDR1 SNHLY and CDR2 FYNNEI. V lost 7 bases and J 2 bases, leaving 11 bases between the germline ends. CDR3 coding DNA: TGTGCCAGCATTAGCGAAACAAACACTGAAGCTTTCTTT. It is translated as CASISETNTEAFF.

The gene calls are TRBV6-1 and TRBJ1-1; D ambiguous. V was pared by 0 bases and J by 4 bases, with 6 bases between. The CDR3 totals 13 residues. CDR1 is MNHNS and CDR2 is SASEGT in the germline V gene. The CDR3 DNA follows: TGTGCCAGCAGTGAAGCGAAAAGCACTGAAGCTTTCTTT. Its protein product is CASSEAKSTEAFF.

This chain connects TRBV27 to TRBJ1-1, with TRBD1 as a possible D gene (5 bases). The CDR3 is 14 residues long. V shed 3 bases and J shed 5 bases, with 13 bases lying between them. Germline values: CDR1 MNHEY, CDR2 SMNVEV (reference sequence). CDR3 in amino acids: CASSFSRYRTEAFF. CDR3 DNA: TGTGCCAGCAGTTTTTCGAGGTACAGGACTGAAGCTTTCTTT.

This clone was seen only once. J is TRBJ1-4 and V is TRBV4-3, with D perhaps TRBD1 (5 bases). CDR3 length: 16 amino acids. Germline-derived CDR1 and CDR2 are LGHNA and YSLEER. V gave up 4 bases and J gave up 8 bases, with 20 bases separating them. The CDR3 reads CASSLHEGREGEKLFF. In DNA form, the CDR3 reads TGCGCCAGCAGCCTACATGAGGGCAGGGAGGGCGAAAAACTGTTTTTT.